This T cell receptor beta chain was profiled in a study of identical twins. This clonotype appeared a single time. cDNA molecules carried unique molecular identifiers, and template switching added a universal primer site. From the 5' RACE reads, TCRdb called clonotypes with MiXCR, one entry per CDR3 protein. Among about 220,000 distinct CDR3 sequences listed, approximately 8.3% were seen once. Germline loops: CDR1 GTSNPN, CDR2 SVGIG (reference sequence). CDR3 length equals 11 residues. Trimming took off 0 bases at V and 5 bases at J, with 4 bases between the two ends. The sample was also linked to a second study, of yellow fever vaccine responses in identical twins.

Sample: memory (CD45RO+) T cells sorted from blood. V is TRBV30 and J is TRBJ2-5, with unresolved D. This receptor was taken from a woman aged 18-29 years in good health. The CDR3, as DNA: TGTGCCTGGAGTGTACGGGAGACCCAGTACTTC. It yields the protein CAWSVRETQYF.